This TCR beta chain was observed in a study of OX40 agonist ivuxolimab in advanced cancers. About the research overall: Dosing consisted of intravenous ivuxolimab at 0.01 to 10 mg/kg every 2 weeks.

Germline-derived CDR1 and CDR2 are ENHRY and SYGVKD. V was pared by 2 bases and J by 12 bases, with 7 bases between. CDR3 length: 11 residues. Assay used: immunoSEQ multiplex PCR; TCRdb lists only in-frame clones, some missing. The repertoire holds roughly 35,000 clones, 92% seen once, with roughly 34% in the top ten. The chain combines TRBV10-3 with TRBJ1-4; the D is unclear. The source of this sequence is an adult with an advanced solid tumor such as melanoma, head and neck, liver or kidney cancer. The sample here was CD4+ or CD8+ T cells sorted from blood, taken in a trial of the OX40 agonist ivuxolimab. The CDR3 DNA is TGTGCCATCAGTGAGGCGGAAGAACTGTTTTTT. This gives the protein CAISEAEELFF.